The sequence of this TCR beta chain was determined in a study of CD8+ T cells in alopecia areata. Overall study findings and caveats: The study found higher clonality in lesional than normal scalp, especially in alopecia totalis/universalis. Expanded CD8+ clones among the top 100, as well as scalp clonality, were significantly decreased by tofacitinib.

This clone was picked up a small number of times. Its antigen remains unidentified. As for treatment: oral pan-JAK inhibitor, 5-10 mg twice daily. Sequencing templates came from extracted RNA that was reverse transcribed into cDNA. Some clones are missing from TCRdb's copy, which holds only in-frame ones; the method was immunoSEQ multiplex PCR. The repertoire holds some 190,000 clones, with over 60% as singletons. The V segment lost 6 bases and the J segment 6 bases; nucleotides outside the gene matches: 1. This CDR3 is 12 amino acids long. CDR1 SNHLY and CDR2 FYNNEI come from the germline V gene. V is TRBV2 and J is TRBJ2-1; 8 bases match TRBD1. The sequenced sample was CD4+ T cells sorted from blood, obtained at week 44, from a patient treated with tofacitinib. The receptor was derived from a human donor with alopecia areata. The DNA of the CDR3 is TGTGCCAGCAGCACAGGGGGCAATGAGCAGTTCTTC. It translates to CASSTGGNEQFF.